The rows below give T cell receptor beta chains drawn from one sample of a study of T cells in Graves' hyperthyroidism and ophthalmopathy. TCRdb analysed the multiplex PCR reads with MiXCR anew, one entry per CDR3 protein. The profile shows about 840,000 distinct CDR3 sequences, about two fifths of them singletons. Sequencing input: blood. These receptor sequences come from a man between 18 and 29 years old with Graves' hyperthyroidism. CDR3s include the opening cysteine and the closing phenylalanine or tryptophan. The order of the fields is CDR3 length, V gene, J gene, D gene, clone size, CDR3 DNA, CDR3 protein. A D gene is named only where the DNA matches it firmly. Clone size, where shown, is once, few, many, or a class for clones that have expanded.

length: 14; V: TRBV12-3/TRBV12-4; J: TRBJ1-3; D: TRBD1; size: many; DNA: TGTGCCAGCAGTCATGGACAGGGGCGAAACACCATATATTTT; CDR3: CASSHGQGRNTIYF
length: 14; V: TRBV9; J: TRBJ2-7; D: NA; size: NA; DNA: TGTGCCAGCAGCGCGGGGGGCACCCCCTACGAGCAGTACTTC; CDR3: CASSAGGTPYEQYF
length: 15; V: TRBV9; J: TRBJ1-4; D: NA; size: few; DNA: TGTGCCAGCAGCGTAGGGCCGGCTAGCAATGAAAAACTGTTTTTT; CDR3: CASSVGPASNEKLFF
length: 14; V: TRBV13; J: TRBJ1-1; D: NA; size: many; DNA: TGTGCCAGCAGCTTCTGGGGTAGGAACACTGAAGCTTTCTTT; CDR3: CASSFWGRNTEAFF
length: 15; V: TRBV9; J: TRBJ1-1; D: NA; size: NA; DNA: TGTGCCAGCAGCGTGACTGACAGCTTAGGACGTGAGGCTTTCTTT; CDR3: CASSVTDSLGREAFF
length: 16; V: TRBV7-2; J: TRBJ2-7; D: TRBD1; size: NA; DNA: TGTGCCAGCAGCTTTAAGAGGGGACAGGGGTCCCACGAGCAGTACTTC; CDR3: CASSFKRGQGSHEQYF
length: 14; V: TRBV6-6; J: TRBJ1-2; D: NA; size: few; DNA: TGTGCCAGCAGCCCCACACGCTACTCATATGGCTACACCTTC; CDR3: CASSPTRYSYGYTF
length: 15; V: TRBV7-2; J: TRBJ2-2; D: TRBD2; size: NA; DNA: TGTGCCAGCAGCTCGGGACTAGCGGAGGTCGGGGAGCTGTTTTTT; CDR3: CASSSGLAEVGELFF
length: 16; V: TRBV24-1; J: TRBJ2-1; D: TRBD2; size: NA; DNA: TGTGCCACCAGCGACGGGCCTAGCGGGAGGAGTAATGAGCAGTTCTTC; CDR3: CATSDGPSGRSNEQFF
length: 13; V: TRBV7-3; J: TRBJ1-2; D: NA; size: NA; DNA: TGTGCCAGCAGTCGCGAACCAGGCTATGGCTACACCTTC; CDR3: CASSREPGYGYTF
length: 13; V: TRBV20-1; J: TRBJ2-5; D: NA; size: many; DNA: TGCAGTGCTGCAGCGGCTCTACAAGAGACCCAGTACTTC; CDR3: CSAAAALQETQYF
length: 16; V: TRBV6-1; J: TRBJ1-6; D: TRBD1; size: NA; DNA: TGTGCCAGCAATCTGGGGACAGGGGACGTAGGATCACCCCTCCACTTT; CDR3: CASNLGTGDVGSPLHF
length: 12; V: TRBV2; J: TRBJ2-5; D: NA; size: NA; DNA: TGTGCCAGCAGAGCCCTCGATCAGACCCAGTACTTC; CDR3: CASRALDQTQYF
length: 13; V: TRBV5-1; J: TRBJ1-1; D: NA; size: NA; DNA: TGCGCCAGCAGCGGCGACAGGCGCGCTGAAGCTTTCTTT; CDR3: CASSGDRRAEAFF
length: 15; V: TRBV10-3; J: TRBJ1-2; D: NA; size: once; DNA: TGTGCCATCAGTGACTCCTTGGCGGTCTCGATCGGCTACACCTTC; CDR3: CAISDSLAVSIGYTF
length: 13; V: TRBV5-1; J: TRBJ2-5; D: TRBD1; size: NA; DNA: TGCGCCAGCAGCTTGGGACAGGGCGGTGACCAGTACTTC; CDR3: CASSLGQGGDQYF
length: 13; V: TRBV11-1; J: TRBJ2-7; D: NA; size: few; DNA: TGTGCCAGCAGCTTGGGGATTGGATACGAGCAGTACTTC; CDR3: CASSLGIGYEQYF
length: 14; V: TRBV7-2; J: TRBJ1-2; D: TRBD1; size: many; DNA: TGCGCCAGCAGCCTGGAGGGACAGGGATATGGCTACACCTTC; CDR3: CASSLEGQGYGYTF
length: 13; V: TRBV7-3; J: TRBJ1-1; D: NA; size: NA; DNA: TGTGCCAGCAGCTCCCCGGGTATAGCTAAAGCTTTCTTT; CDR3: CASSSPGIAKAFF
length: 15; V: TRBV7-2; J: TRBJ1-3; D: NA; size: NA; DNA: TGCGCCAGCACCGACTGGGGGGCGAGGGGAAACACCATATATTTT; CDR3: CASTDWGARGNTIYF
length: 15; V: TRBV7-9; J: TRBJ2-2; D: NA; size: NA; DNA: TGTGCCAGCAGCCCCCCGGGGCAGGAAGGCGGGGAGCTGTTTTTT; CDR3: CASSPPGQEGGELFF
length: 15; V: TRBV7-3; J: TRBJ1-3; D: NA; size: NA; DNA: TGTGCCAGCAGCTCTAGAGGGGAGGATGGCTACACCATATATTTT; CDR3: CASSSRGEDGYTIYF
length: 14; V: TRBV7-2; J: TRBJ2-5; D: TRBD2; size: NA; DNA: TGTGCCAGCAGCCGGCTAGCGGGAGACGAGACCCAGTACTTC; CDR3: CASSRLAGDETQYF
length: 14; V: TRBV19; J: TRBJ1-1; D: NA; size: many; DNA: TGTGCCAGTCAAGGTTGGTCAGGGTCCACTGAAGCTTTCTTT; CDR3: CASQGWSGSTEAFF
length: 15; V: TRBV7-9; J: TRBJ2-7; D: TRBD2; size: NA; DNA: TGTGCCAGCAGCCTCTCCCCTAGCGGGAGCGGCGAGCAGTACTTC; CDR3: CASSLSPSGSGEQYF
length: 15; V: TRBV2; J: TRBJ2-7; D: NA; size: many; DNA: TGTGCCAGCATCGAAGGGGGGACTCTACCCTACGAGCAGTACTTC; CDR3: CASIEGGTLPYEQYF
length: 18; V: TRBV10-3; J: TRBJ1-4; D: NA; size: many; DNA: TGTGCCATCAGTGAGGGAGGCCCGTTCAGGGGAGCTAATGAAAAACTGTTTTTT; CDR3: CAISEGGPFRGANEKLFF
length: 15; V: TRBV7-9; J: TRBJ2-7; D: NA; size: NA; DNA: TGTGCCAGCAGCCCTGTACTATCTACCTCCTACGAGCAGTACTTC; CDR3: CASSPVLSTSYEQYF
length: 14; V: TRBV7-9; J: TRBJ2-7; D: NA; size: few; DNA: TGTGCCAGCAGTTTGCAGGGGGGAGCCTACGAGCAGTACTTC; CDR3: CASSLQGGAYEQYF
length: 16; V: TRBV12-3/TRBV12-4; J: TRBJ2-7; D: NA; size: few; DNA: TGTGCCAGCAACCGCGTTAGGGGGTCGTCACCAGGCGAGCAGTACTTC; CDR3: CASNRVRGSSPGEQYF
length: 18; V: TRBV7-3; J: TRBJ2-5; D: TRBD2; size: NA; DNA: TGTGCCAGCAGCTTAAGGCACAGTGGACTAGCGTACCAAGAGACCCAGTACTTC; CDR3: CASSLRHSGLAYQETQYF
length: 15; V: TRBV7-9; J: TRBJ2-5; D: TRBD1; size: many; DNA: TGTGCCAGCAGCGTAGGGGCAGGGGGAAAAGAGACCCAGTACTTC; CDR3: CASSVGAGGKETQYF
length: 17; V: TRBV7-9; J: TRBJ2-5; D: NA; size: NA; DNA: TGTGCCAGCAGCCAAGATCTGGGGCGGCTAGGGGAAGAGACCCAGTACTTC; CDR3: CASSQDLGRLGEETQYF
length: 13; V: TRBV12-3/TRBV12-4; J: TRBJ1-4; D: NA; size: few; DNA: TGTGCCAGCAGATCGGGACTTGGTGAAAAACTGTTTTTT; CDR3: CASRSGLGEKLFF
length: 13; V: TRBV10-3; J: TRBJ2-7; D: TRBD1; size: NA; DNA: TGTGCCATCAGTCTGACAGGGAACTACGAGCAGTACTTC; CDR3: CAISLTGNYEQYF
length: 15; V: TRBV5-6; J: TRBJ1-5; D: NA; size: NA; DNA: TGTGCCAGCAGCCAAGACATAGGGGGCAATCAGCCCCAGCATTTT; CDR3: CASSQDIGGNQPQHF
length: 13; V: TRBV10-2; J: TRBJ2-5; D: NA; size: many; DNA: TGCGCCAGCAGTGATCTGTACCAAGAGACCCAGTACTTC; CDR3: CASSDLYQETQYF
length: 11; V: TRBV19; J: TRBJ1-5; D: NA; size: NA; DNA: TGTGCCAGTAGTATGGGTCAGCCCCGGCATTTT; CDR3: CASSMGQPRHF
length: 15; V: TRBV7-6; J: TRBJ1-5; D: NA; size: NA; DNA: TGTGCCAGCAGCTTACATTTAGGGGGAGATCAGCCCCAGCATTTT; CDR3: CASSLHLGGDQPQHF